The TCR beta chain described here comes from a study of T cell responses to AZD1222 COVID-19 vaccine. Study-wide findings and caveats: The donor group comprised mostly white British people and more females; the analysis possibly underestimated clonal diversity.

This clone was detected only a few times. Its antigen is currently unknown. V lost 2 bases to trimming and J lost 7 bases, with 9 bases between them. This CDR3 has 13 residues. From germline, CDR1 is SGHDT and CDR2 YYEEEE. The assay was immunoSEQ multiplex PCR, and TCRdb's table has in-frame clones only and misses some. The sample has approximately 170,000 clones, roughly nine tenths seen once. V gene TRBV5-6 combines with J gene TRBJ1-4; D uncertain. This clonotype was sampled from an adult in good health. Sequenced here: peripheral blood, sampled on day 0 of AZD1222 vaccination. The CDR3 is CASSFSGGEKLFF. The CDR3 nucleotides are TGTGCCAGCAGCTTTTCAGGAGGTGAAAAACTGTTTTTT.